This T cell receptor (beta chain) was profiled in a study of blood T cells in healthy people across ages (dated by TCRdb to 2014 to 2015). Regarding the complete study: Template switching captured roughly one uniquely barcoded TCR beta cDNA molecule per two T cells in model experiments. To avoid experimental bias, donors of different ages were spread randomly across the sequencing lanes. Using deep sequencing normalized with unique cDNA molecular identifiers, the study measured how TCR beta repertoire diversity changes with age. The donors were split into four age groups: young (average about 15 years), middle-aged (about 40), aged (more than 60) and long-lived (about 82). For two donors (one aged 18 to 30 and one aged 80 or older), the study analyzed two additional independent replicas of 1 million unique cDNA reads from the same blood draw.

Libraries were made using 5' RACE. The sample was run on an Illumina HiSeq 2500. A second PCR of roughly 6 to 11 cycles was run with a J-beta primer mix and a sample-barcoded 5' primer. Each TCR beta cDNA molecule received a unique molecular identifier from a template-switch 5' adaptor carrying 12 random nucleotides. Each sample yielded at least 3 million CDR3-containing paired-end reads. All of the RNA was converted into first-strand cDNA using the Mint cDNA synthesis kit, with a TRBC-specific oligonucleotide serving as the primer. Following uracil-DNA glycosylase treatment, all cDNA underwent a first 18-cycle PCR with the universal primers M1SS and BC2_uni_R. In the paper's pipeline: Each sample was normalized by randomly selecting 1 million high-quality reads, each carrying a distinct molecular identifier. Instead of being binned into consensus sequences, reads with shared molecular identifiers were discarded. CDR3 identification, clonotype clustering and error correction used MiTCR with a Q25 quality threshold and the strictest error-elimination algorithm. Lower-bound total TCR beta diversity was estimated with a nonparametric unseen species model using Euler transformation. TCRdb reanalyzed the raw reads on its own, using fastp at Q25 for trimming and MiXCR for clone calling, and kept in-frame beta chains. Each record represents a unique CDR3 protein, reported with the most common genes and DNA among its rows. What appears here as the V and J calls and clone size reflects TCRdb's work, not the paper's. The sample table shows more than 650,000 distinct CDR3 sequences, and about a fifth are seen once. Around a fifth of the sample belongs to the ten largest clones.

This clonotype was seen a few times. Its antigen is currently not known. No much larger clone is present one base from it, and per-base qualities are unavailable. What the research found in general, with its limitations: Because donor CMV infection status was unknown, age-related changes in expanded clonotypes were potentially confounded. As age increased, observed TCR beta diversity per million T cells dropped in a roughly linear way, and a significant reduction was already evident by age 40. The long-lived group showed more naive CD4+ T cells, fewer expanded clones and increased TCR diversity than the aged group, suggesting age selection. The percentage of naive T cells measured by flow cytometry correlated strongly with observed TCR beta diversity. Total diversity estimates from one million sequenced T cells were considered lower bounds and underestimates. Because profiling used bulk unsorted PBMCs, naive and antigen-experienced compartments could not be compared conclusively.

The 39 donors, aged about 6 to 95 years, were systemically healthy Caucasian individuals from Russia. Approximately 9.3 milliliters of peripheral blood were drawn from each donor into EDTA-treated Vacutainer tubes. Ficoll-Paque density-gradient centrifugation was used to isolate PBMCs, with at least 6.5 million per sample. Total RNA was extracted from PBMCs with Trizol reagent, with at least 6 micrograms obtained per sample. Naive CD45RAhigh/CD27high T cell percentages were measured by flow cytometry on a PBMC aliquot from every donor. The sequenced sample consisted of blood. This TCR derives from a man between 65 and 85 years old in good health.

The DNA sequence is given as TGTGCCAGCAGCTTAGCTCCCGGGACAGGATGGACAGATACGCAGTATTTT. Translated, this is CASSLAPGTGWTDTQYF. The V and J segments used are TRBV11-3 and TRBJ2-3; TRBD1 lines up with 8 middle nucleotides. The germline V and J ends show losses of 1 base and 3 bases respectively, and no gene match explains 9 bases of the junction. The cysteine opens and the phenylalanine closes a CDR3 of 17 amino acids. The sequence is cut down to CDR3 DNA, 51 bases in frame from base 1. The germline V gene gives CDR1 as SGHNT and CDR2 as YENEEA.